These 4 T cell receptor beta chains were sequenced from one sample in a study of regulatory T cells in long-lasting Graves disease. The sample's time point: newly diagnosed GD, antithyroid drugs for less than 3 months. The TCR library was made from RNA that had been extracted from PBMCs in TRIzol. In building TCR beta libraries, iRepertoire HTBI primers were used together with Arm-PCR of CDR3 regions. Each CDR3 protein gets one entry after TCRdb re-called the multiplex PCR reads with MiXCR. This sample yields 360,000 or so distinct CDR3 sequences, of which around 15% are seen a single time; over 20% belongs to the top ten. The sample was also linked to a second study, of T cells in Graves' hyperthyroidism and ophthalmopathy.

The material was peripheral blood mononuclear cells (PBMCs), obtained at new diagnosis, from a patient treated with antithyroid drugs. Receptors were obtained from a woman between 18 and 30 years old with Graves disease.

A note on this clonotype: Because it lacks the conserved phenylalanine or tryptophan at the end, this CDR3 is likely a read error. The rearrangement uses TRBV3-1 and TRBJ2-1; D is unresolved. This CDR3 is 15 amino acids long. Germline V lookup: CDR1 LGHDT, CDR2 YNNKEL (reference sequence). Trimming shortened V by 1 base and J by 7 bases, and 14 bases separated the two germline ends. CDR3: CASSQVRRAMNEQFV. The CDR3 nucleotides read TGTGCCAGCAGCCAAGTTCGACGGGCCATGAATGAGCAGTTCGTC.

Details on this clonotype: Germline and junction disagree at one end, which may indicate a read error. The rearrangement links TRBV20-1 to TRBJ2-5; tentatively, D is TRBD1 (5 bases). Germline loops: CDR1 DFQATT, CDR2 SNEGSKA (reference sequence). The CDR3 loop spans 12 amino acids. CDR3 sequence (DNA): TGCAGTGCCCTGGTCAGGGAAGAGACCCAGTGCTTC. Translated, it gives CSALVREETQCF.

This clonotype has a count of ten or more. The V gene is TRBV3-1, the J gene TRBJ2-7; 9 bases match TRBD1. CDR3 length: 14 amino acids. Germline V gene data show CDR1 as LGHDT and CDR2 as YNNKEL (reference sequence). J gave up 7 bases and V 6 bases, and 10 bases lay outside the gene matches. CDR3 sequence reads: CASRGGQGSGEQYF. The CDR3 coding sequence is TGTGCCAGCAGAGGGGGACAGGGCTCGGGGGAGCAGTACTTC.

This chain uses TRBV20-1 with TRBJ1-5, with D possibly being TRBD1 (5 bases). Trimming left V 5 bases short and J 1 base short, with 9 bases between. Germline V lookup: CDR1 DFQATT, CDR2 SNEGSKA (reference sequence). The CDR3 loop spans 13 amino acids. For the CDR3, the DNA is TGCAGTGCTGTCGGGGGGAGCAATCAGCCCCAGCATTTT. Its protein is CSAVGGSNQPQHF.